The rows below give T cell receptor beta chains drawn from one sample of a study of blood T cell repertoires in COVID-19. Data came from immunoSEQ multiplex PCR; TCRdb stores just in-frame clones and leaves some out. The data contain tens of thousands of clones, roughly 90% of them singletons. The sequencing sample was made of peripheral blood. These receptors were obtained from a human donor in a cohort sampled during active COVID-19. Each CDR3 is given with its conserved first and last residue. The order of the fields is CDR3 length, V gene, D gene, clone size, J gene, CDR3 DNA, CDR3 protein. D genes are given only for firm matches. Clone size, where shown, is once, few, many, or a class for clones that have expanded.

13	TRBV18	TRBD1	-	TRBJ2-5	TGTGCCAGCTCACCGGGACAGCAAGAGACCCAGTACTTC	CASSPGQQETQYF
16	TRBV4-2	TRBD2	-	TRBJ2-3	TGTGCCAGCAGCCCAAGACTAGCGGGAGACACAGATACGCAGTATTTT	CASSPRLAGDTDTQYF
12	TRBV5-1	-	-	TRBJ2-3	TGCGCCAGCAGCTTACACACAGATACGCAGTATTTT	CASSLHTDTQYF
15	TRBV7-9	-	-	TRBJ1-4	TGTGCCAGCAGCTTAGATCTTGCAACTAATGAAAAACTGTTTTTT	CASSLDLATNEKLFF
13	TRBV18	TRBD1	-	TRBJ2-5	TGTGCCAGCTCACGGGACAGAGAAGAGACCCAGTACTTC	CASSRDREETQYF
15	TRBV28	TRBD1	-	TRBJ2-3	TGTGCCAGCAGTTACTCGGGACAGCTGACAGATACGCAGTATTTT	CASSYSGQLTDTQYF
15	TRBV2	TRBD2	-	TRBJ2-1	TGTGCCAGCGGGGGTACCGGGAGGATAGGTAATGAGCAGTTCTTC	CASGGTGRIGNEQFF
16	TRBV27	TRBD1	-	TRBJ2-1	TGTGCCAGCAGTTTATCGAGGGGACAGCCCTACAATGAGCAGTTCTTC	CASSLSRGQPYNEQFF
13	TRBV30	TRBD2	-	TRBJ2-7	TGTGCCTGGAGTACCAGACTAGCGGGCGAGCAGTACTTC	CAWSTRLAGEQYF
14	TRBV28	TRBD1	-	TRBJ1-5	TGTGCCAGCAGCTCCGGGACAGAGTATCAGCCCCAGCATTTT	CASSSGTEYQPQHF
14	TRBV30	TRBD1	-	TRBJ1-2	TGTGCCTGGAGGGGGGACAGTTATAACTATGGCTACACCTTC	CAWRGDSYNYGYTF
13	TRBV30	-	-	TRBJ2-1	TGTGCCTGGAGTCAAGCGGCTTACAATGAGCAGTTCTTC	CAWSQAAYNEQFF
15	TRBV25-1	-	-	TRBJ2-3	TGTGCCAGCAGTGATTCGGCGGCTAGCACAGATACGCAGTATTTT	CASSDSAASTDTQYF
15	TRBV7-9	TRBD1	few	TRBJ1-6	TGTGCCAGCAGCCCAACCGGGACAGGGACTTCACCCCTCCACTTT	CASSPTGTGTSPLHF
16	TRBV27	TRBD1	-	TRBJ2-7	TGTGCCAGCAGTAACAGACAGGGAACCAGAGTCTACGAGCAGTACTTC	CASSNRQGTRVYEQYF
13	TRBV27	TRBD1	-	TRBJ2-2	TGTGCCAGCCGACAGGGTAACACCGGGGAGCTGTTTTTT	CASRQGNTGELFF
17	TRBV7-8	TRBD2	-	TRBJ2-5	TGTGCCAGCAGCTTAGGTCCCCCTGCTAGCGGACAAGAGACCCAGTACTTC	CASSLGPPASGQETQYF
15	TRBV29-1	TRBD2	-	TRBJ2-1	TGCAGCGTTGCCATCAGACTAGCGGTTTACAATGAGCAGTTCTTC	CSVAIRLAVYNEQFF
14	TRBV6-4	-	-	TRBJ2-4	TGTGCCAGCAGAACAGCGCAGGGGAGAAACATTCAGTACTTC	CASRTAQGRNIQYF
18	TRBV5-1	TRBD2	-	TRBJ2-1	TGCGCCAGCAGCTTGGGGCTAGCGGGAGGACGGCCCTACAATGAGCAGTTCTTC	CASSLGLAGGRPYNEQFF
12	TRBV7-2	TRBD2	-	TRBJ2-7	TGTGCCAGCAGCCGTCAGCGGGAGGGCCTGTACTTC	CASSRQREGLYF
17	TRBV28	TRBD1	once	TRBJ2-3	TGTGCCAGCAGTTTACGCGCAGGGGGATCTAGCACAGATACGCAGTATTTT	CASSLRAGGSSTDTQYF
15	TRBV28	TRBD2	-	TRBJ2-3	TGTGCCAGCAGTCCCCCCGGGAGGGAACCTGATACGCAGTATTTT	CASSPPGREPDTQYF
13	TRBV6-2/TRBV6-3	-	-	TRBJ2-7	TGTGCCAGCAGTTACGAGGGGGTCTACGAGCAGTACTTC	CASSYEGVYEQYF